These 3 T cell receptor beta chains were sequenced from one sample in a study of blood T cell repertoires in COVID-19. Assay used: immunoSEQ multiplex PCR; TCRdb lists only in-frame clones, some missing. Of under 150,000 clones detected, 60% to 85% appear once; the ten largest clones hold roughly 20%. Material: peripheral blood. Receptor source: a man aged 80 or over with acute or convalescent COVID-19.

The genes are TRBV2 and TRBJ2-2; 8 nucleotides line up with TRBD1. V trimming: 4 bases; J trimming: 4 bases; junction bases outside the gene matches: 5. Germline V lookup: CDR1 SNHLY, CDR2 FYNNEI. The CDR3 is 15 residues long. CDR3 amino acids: CASSGQGAVTGELFF. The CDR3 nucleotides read TGTGCCAGCAGTGGGCAGGGGGCGGTCACCGGGGAGCTGTTTTTT.

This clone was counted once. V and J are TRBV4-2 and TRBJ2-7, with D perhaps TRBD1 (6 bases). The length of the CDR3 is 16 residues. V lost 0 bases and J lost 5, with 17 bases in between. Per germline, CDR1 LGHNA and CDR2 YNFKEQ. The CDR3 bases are TGTGCCAGCAGCCAAGAAGGTGACAGGAGTGTCCACGAGCAGTACTTC. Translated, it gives CASSQEGDRSVHEQYF.

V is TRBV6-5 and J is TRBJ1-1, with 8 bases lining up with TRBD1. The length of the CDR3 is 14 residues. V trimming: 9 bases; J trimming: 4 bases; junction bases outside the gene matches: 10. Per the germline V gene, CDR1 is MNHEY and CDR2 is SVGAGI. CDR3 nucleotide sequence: TGTGCCAGTAGCCCCCTACAGGGGGGCACTGAAGCTTTCTTT. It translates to CASSPLQGGTEAFF.